A single sample is the source of the 10 T cell receptor beta chains below, sequenced in a study of blood T cell repertoires in COVID-19. The protocol was immunoSEQ multiplex PCR, while the TCRdb copy is restricted to in-frame clones and leaves out a portion. Here the sample spans 250,000 to 300,000 clones, roughly 85% being singletons. The specimen sequenced was peripheral blood. The source of these receptors is a man aged 50-59 years with active or convalescent COVID-19.

This chain links TRBV5-4 with TRBJ2-5, with 12 positions matching TRBD2. Per the germline V gene, CDR1 is SGHNT and CDR2 is YYREEE (reference sequence). J gave up 2 bases and V 4 bases, and 9 bases lay outside the gene matches. CDR3 size: 17 residues. The CDR3 spells CASSPLGTSGSQETQYF. CDR3 sequence (DNA): TGTGCCAGCAGCCCCCTTGGGACTAGCGGGTCTCAAGAGACCCAGTACTTC.

The genes are TRBV10-3 and TRBJ2-7; D possibly corresponds to TRBD2 (6 bases). The ends were cut back, 3 bases at V and 0 bases at J, with 12 bases in the middle. There are 15 residues in the CDR3. CDR1 and CDR2 from the germline V gene are ENHRY and SYGVKD. The CDR3 sequence is CAISDSRGSSYEQYF. Written as DNA, the CDR3 is TGTGCCATCAGTGATTCACGGGGGAGCTCCTACGAGCAGTACTTC.

This clone was detected only once. The rearrangement joins TRBV5-4 to TRBJ2-3; 8 bases map to TRBD1. Germline lookup yields CDR1 SGHNT and CDR2 YYREEE (reference sequence). This CDR3 region has 16 residues. The V gene end was trimmed by 3 bases and the J gene end by 1 base; junction bases not matched to a gene: 7. The CDR3 nucleotides read TGTGCCAGCAGCTATCTGCCGGGACAGGGCACAGATACGCAGTATTTT. Encoded protein: CASSYLPGQGTDTQYF.

This clone was counted once. The chain employs TRBV7-2 and TRBJ2-1; TRBD2 matches at 13 bases. The germline gives CDR1 SGHTA, CDR2 FQGNSA. The V and J ends lost 3 bases and 1 base, in that order; junction bases with no gene match: 6. This CDR3 region has 18 residues. CDR3: CASSFGTSGTPSYNEQFF. Written as DNA, the CDR3 is TGTGCCAGCAGCTTCGGGACTAGCGGGACTCCTTCCTACAATGAGCAGTTCTTC.

The chain combines TRBV30 with TRBJ1-4, with 11 positions matching TRBD1. V gave up 3 bases and J gave up 7 bases; unmatched junction bases: 13. Germline V gives CDR1 GTSNPN, CDR2 SVGIG (reference sequence). The CDR3 runs to 17 residues. CDR3: CAWRRGQGAQGGEKLFF. The CDR3 bases are TGTGCCTGGAGGCGAGGACAGGGGGCGCAAGGAGGTGAAAAACTGTTTTTT.

The V call is TRBV14, the J call TRBJ2-3; D is undetermined. This CDR3 is built from 13 residues. The germline CDR1 and CDR2 sequences are SGHDN and FVKESK. Trimming took 5 bases from V and 3 from J, leaving 9 bases between them. CDR3 sequence reads: CASSVIATDTQYF. The CDR3, as DNA: TGTGCCAGCAGCGTAATAGCTACAGATACGCAGTATTTT. The full variable domain, completed using reference TRBV14 and TRBJ2-3, is EAGVTQFPSHSVIEKGQTVTLRCDPISGHDNLYWYRRVMGKEIKFLLHFVKESKQDESGMPNNRFLAERTGGTYSTLKVQPAELEDSGVYFCASSVIATDTQYFGPGTRLTVL.

In its sample, this clone was seen a few times. V usage is TRBV4-3 and J usage is TRBJ1-2, with unresolved D. V was shortened by 3 bases and J by 8 bases, with 13 bases between the two germline ends. The V gene's germline CDR1 is LGHNA and CDR2 YSLEER. This CDR3 spans 13 amino acids. The CDR3 DNA reads TGCGCCAGCAGCCAGGGCGGGCTGGTCGGCTACACCTTC. The encoded protein is CASSQGGLVGYTF.

V gene TRBV11-3 combines with J gene TRBJ2-1; 10 bases agree with TRBD2. The CDR3 contains 18 residues. Germline trimming cut 4 bases from V and 1 base from J; bases unmatched to any gene: 10. Germline CDR1 SGHNT, CDR2 YENEEA. For the CDR3, the DNA is TGTGCCAGCAGCTCCGAGCGGGAGGGCCTTGGTTCCTACAATGAGCAGTTCTTC. Protein: CASSSEREGLGSYNEQFF.

CDR3 amino acids: CASSQTGTTFVAGELFF. The CDR3 DNA reads as TGTGCCAGCAGTCAAACTGGGACTACCTTTGTGGCCGGGGAGCTGTTTTTT. V and J are TRBV9 and TRBJ2-2; 7 nucleotides line up with TRBD2. This CDR3 spans 17 amino acids. Germline V gene data show CDR1 as SGDLS and CDR2 as YYNGEE. The V gene end was trimmed by 5 bases and the J gene end by 6 bases; junction bases not matched to a gene: 16.

The chain combines TRBV7-3 with TRBJ2-1, with 9 bases that match TRBD2. The germline V gene encodes CDR1 SGHTA and CDR2 FQGTGA. V lost 5 bases and J lost 5; bases outside the gene matches: 4. This CDR3 is built from 14 residues. CDR3 sequence reads: CASSLASGNNEQFF. CDR3 in DNA: TGTGCCAGCAGCCTGGCTAGCGGGAACAATGAGCAGTTCTTC.